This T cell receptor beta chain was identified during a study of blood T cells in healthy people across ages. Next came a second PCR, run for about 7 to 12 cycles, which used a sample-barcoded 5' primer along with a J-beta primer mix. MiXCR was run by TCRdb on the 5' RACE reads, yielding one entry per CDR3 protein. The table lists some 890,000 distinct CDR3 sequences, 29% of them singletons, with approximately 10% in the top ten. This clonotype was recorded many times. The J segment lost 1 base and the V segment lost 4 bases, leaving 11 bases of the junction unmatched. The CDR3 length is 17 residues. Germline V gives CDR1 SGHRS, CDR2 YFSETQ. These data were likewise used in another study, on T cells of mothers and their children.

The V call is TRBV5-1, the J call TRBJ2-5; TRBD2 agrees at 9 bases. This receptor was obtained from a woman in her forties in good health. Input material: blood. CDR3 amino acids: CASSLGVAGVSQETQYF. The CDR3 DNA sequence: TGCGCCAGCAGCCTGGGGGTAGCGGGGGTGTCCCAAGAGACCCAGTACTTC.